This TCR beta chain was documented in a study of T cell responses to AZD1222 COVID-19 vaccine. Study as a whole: The study pooled second doses at about 4 or about 12 weeks. Study conclusions and caveats: Among vaccine-associated CD4 TCRs, coverage spanned spike, with dominance at 160-218 and 743-854. Spike-specific TCR breadth and depth were elevated following two AZD1222 doses. The peak T cell response came first, and repertoires were sampled only after it.

Profiling relied on immunoSEQ multiplex PCR, and the TCRdb table lists in-frame clones only, not all of them. The data show under 150,000 clones, 70% to 90% seen once. To note about this clone: Its antigen is not identified.

The source was peripheral blood, collected on day 0 of AZD1222 vaccination. The TCR originated in an adult in good health.

The CDR3, as DNA: TGTGCCAGCAGTTTCGCCGGGAATGAAAAACTGTTTTTT. Its protein product is CASSFAGNEKLFF. The V and J genes are TRBV6-5 and TRBJ1-4; D is unclear. V shed 4 bases and J shed 5 bases, with 8 bases lying between them. The germline CDR1 and CDR2 sequences are MNHEY and SVGAGI. The CDR3 totals 13 residues.